The clone carrying this TCR beta chain turned up a few times. The authors carried out high-throughput sequencing of TCR beta. They applied it to CD8+ and CD4+ T cells obtained from blood. When the RNA was reverse transcribed, random hexamers were used with an input of roughly 0.5 to 1 ug. TCRdb reprocessed the immunoSEQ multiplex PCR reads with MiXCR, giving one entry per CDR3 protein. Among around 280,000 distinct CDR3 sequences listed, around 92% were seen once. The data were taken from a study of CD8 T cells in Susac syndrome. The TCR originated in a human donor with multiple sclerosis. Sequenced material: CD4+ T cells from PBMCs.

The CDR3: CASSPRTSLTGELFF. The CDR3 nucleotides are TGTGCCAGCAGCCCCCGGACTAGCCTGACCGGGGAGCTGTTTTTT. The chain is built from TRBV3-1 and TRBJ2-2; TRBD2 aligns across 8 bases. Germline CDR1 LGHDT, CDR2 YNNKEL (reference sequence). V gave up 4 bases and J gave up 5 bases; unmatched junction bases: 6. The CDR3 is 15 residues long.